These 9 T cell receptor beta chains originate from one sample sequenced in a study of human T cells and chemical hapten exposure. TCRdb analysed the RACE reads with MiXCR anew, one entry per CDR3 protein. Of about 84,000 distinct CDR3 sequences listed, roughly a tenth were seen once; the top ten hold around 5%. Noted time point: patch test 2, 6 weeks after DPC sensitization. Described treatment: therapeutic diphenylcyclopropenone sensitization with weekly scalp DPC. Here the sequenced sample was whole blood, taken in connection with sensitization to the hapten diphenylcyclopropenone (DPC). The receptor source for this set is a woman between 50 and 59 years old with alopecia areata. Some clones in this sample may be carry-over from other donors' samples.

This clonotype was detected many times. The J gene is TRBJ2-6, the V gene TRBV7-9; D is possibly TRBD1 (7 bases). Trimming took off 6 bases at V and 0 bases at J, with 24 bases between the two ends. Germline V gene lookup returns CDR1 SEHNR and CDR2 FQNEAQ (reference sequence). The CDR3 is 20 amino acids. The CDR3 sequence: CASRLAFGGQTLSGANVLTF. The CDR3 region has the DNA TGTGCCAGCAGACTAGCATTCGGGGGACAGACGCTCTCTGGGGCCAACGTCCTGACTTTC.

At least ten counts were recorded for this clonotype. The chain recombines TRBV15 with TRBJ1-5; D unresolved. This CDR3 comprises 14 residues. Germline CDR1 is LNHNV and CDR2 is YYDKDF (reference sequence). The V end lost 0 bases, the J end lost 5 bases, and 8 bases lay between the germline ends. CDR3: CATSRDKGYQPQHF. The CDR3 bases are TGTGCCACCAGCAGAGATAAGGGTTATCAGCCCCAGCATTTT.

The chain uses TRBV7-2 and TRBJ2-3, with D perhaps assigned TRBD1 or TRBD2 (5 bases each). Germline CDR1 is SGHTA and CDR2 is FQGNSA. The ends were cut back, 5 bases at V and 1 base at J, with 13 bases in the middle. The CDR3 is 15 residues long. CDR3 nucleotide sequence: TGTGCCAGCAGCCTTGCTGGGGACCGCACAGATACGCAGTATTTT. This gives the protein CASSLAGDRTDTQYF.

This clonotype was counted between two and nine times. CDR3 in amino acids: CASSTLAGVVRELFF. DNA of the CDR3: TGTGCCAGCAGCACACTAGCGGGAGTAGTCAGGGAGCTGTTTTTT. V usage is TRBV7-8 and J usage is TRBJ2-2; 11 bases align to TRBD2. The length of the CDR3 is 15 residues. Looked up from germline, CDR1 is SGHVS and CDR2 is FQNEAQ. V lost 5 bases to trimming and J lost 9 bases; unmatched junction nucleotides: 8.

The sample holds many counts of this clonotype. The V call is TRBV12-3 or TRBV12-4, the J call TRBJ2-1; D possibly corresponds to TRBD1 (6 bases). The CDR3 has 15 residues. V lost 1 base and J lost 16, with 23 bases in between. The CDR3 sequence is CASSLVIGRGSSSFF. DNA of the CDR3: TGTGCCAGCAGTTTAGTAATTGGCAGGGGATCATCTTCTTTCTTC.

This clonotype has ten or more counts. The chain joins TRBV20-1 to TRBJ2-3, with 7 nucleotides matching TRBD1. This CDR3 has 15 residues. Germline lookup yields CDR1 DFQATT and CDR2 SNEGSKA (reference sequence). Trimming took 2 bases from V and 1 from J; bases not matched to a gene: 6. The CDR3 DNA sequence: TGCAGTGCTAGAATCGCTCAGGGGGGCACAGATACGCAGTATTTT. Its translation: CSARIAQGGTDTQYF.

This clonotype appeared many times. The chain recombines TRBV2 with TRBJ2-5, with D perhaps TRBD1 or TRBD2 (6 bases each). Germline V gene sequence: CDR1 SNHLY, CDR2 FYNNEI. CDR3 length equals 15 residues. Between the trimmed V and J ends, which lost 7 bases and 1 base, there was a span of 16 bases. CDR3 sequence: CASTQEGVTQETQYF. Written as DNA, the CDR3 is TGTGCCAGCACACAGGAGGGGGTAACCCAAGAGACCCAGTACTTC.

In its sample, this clonotype was seen many times. The V and J genes are TRBV5-1 and TRBJ2-2, with 9 bases aligning to TRBD2. The germline gives CDR1 SGHRS, CDR2 YFSETQ. The CDR3 loop spans 16 amino acids. Trimming took 4 bases from V and 1 from J; bases not matched to a gene: 5. The CDR3 nucleotides read TGCGCCAGCAGCCTGATACTAGCGGGGAACACCGGGGAGCTGTTTTTT. This translates into CASSLILAGNTGELFF.

Ten or more counts support this clonotype. This rearrangement joins TRBV29-1 to TRBJ1-1; 8 nucleotides align to TRBD1. Germline V gene sequence: CDR1 SQVTM, CDR2 ANQGSEA. This CDR3 comprises 15 residues. Germline trimming cut 3 bases from V and 2 bases from J; bases unmatched to any gene: 8. The CDR3 here is CSVDPDRAKNTEAFF. DNA for the CDR3: TGCAGCGTTGACCCGGACAGGGCAAAAAACACTGAAGCTTTCTTT.